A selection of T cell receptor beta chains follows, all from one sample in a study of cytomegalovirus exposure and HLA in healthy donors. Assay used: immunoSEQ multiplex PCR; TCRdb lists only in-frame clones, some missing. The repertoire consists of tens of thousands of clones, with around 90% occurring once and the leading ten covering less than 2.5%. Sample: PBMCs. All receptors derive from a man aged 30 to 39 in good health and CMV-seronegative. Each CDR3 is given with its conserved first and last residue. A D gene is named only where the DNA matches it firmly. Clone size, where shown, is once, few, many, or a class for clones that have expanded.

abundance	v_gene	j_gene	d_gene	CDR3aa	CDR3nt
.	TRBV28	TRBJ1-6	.	CASSLSGATSPLHF	TGTGCCAGCAGTTTATCTGGGGCCACGTCACCCCTCCACTTT
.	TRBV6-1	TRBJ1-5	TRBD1	CASSVAGTGSNQPQHF	TGTGCCAGCAGTGTAGCCGGGACAGGTAGCAATCAGCCCCAGCATTTT
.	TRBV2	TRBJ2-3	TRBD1	CASKELQGGPDTQYF	TGTGCCAGCAAGGAGTTACAGGGGGGCCCAGATACGCAGTATTTT
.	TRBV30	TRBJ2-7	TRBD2	CAWTPGTSIYEQYF	TGTGCCTGGACCCCCGGGACTAGTATATACGAGCAGTACTTC
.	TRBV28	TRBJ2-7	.	CASRPPGEEQYF	TGTGCCAGCAGGCCCCCAGGGGAAGAGCAGTACTTC
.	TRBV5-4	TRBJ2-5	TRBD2	CASSFSGGPQETQYF	TGTGCCAGCAGCTTTAGCGGGGGGCCACAAGAGACCCAGTACTTC
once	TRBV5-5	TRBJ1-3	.	CASSPRPENTIYF	TGTGCCAGCAGCCCGCGTCCGGAGAACACCATATATTTT
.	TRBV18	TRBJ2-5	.	CASSPLQETQYF	TGTGCCAGCTCACCTCTTCAAGAGACCCAGTACTTC
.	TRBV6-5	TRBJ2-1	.	CASSYDSSYNEQFF	TGTGCCAGCAGTTACGACAGCTCCTACAATGAGCAGTTCTTC
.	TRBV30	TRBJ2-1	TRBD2	CAQQREVGNEQFF	TGTGCCCAACAGCGGGAGGTGGGGAATGAGCAGTTCTTC
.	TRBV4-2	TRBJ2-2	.	CASSPYAGAGDTGELFF	TGTGCCAGCAGCCCCTATGCGGGGGCGGGGGACACCGGGGAGCTGTTTTTT
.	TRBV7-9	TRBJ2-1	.	CASSLDSYNEQFF	TGTGCCAGCAGCCTGGACTCTTACAATGAGCAGTTCTTC
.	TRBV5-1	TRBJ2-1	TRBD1	CASSGLTGAISYNEQFF	TGCGCCAGCAGCGGCCTTACAGGGGCGATCTCCTACAATGAGCAGTTCTTC
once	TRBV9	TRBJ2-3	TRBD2	CASSGLQGLAGGPADTQYF	TGTGCCAGCAGCGGACTCCAGGGACTAGCGGGGGGGCCCGCAGATACGCAGTATTTT
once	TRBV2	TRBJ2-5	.	CASSGVGVYQETQYF	TGTGCCAGCAGTGGAGTCGGGGTCTACCAAGAGACCCAGTACTTC
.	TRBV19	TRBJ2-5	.	CASSVARWETQYF	TGTGCCAGTAGCGTCGCCCGGTGGGAGACCCAGTACTTC
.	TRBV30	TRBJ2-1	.	CAWSEQGYEQFF	TGTGCCTGGAGCGAACAGGGTTATGAGCAGTTCTTC
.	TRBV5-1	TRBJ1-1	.	CASSHEQYTVEAFF	TGCGCCAGCAGCCACGAACAGTACACTGTCGAAGCTTTCTTT
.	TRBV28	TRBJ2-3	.	CASSFAGSGDTQYF	TGTGCCAGCAGTTTCGCCGGGAGTGGAGATACGCAGTATTTT
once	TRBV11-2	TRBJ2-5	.	CASSLVGGGIETQYF	TGTGCCAGCAGCTTAGTAGGGGGGGGGATAGAGACCCAGTACTTC
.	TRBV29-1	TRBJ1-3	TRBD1	CSVEDPTSKGARGNTIYF	TGCAGCGTTGAAGACCCCACCAGCAAGGGGGCGCGAGGAAACACCATATATTTT
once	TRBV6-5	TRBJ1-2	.	CASRNRNYGYTF	TGTGCCAGCCGTAACAGGAACTATGGCTACACCTTC
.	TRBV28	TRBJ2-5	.	CASRTRETQYF	TGTGCCAGCAGAACGAGGGAGACCCAGTACTTC
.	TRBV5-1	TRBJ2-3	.	CASSILRPGISTDTQYF	TGCGCCAGCAGCATCCTAAGGCCAGGGATAAGCACAGATACGCAGTATTTT
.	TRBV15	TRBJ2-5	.	CATSTLETQYF	TGTGCCACCAGCACCCTCGAGACCCAGTACTTC
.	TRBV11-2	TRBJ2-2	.	CASSFRVNSNTGELFF	TGTGCCAGCAGCTTCAGGGTGAACTCGAACACCGGGGAGCTGTTTTTT
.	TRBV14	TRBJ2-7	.	CASSAYYEQYF	TGTGCCAGCAGCGCCTACTACGAGCAGTACTTC
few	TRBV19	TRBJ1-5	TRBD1	CASRGTGSNQPQHF	TGTGCCAGTAGGGGGACAGGTAGCAATCAGCCCCAGCATTTT
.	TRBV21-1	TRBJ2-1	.	CASSKACFSSYNEQFF	TGTGCCAGCAGCAAAGCGTGTTTTAGCTCCTACAATGAGCAGTTCTTC
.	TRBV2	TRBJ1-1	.	CASSNSGNTEAFF	TGTGCCAGCAGTAACAGTGGGAACACTGAAGCTTTCTTT
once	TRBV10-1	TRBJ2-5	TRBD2	CASSESSGRYQETQYF	TGCGCCAGCAGTGAGTCCAGCGGGAGATACCAAGAGACCCAGTACTTC
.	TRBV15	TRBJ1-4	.	CATSRERQDNEKLFF	TGTGCCACCAGCAGAGAAAGACAGGATAATGAAAAACTGTTTTTT
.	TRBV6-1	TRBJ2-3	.	CASSNSEGADTQYF	TGTGCCAGCAGTAACAGTGAGGGGGCAGATACGCAGTATTTT
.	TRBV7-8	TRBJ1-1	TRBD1	CASSLGQGVEAFF	TGTGCCAGCAGCTTAGGACAGGGGGTTGAAGCTTTCTTT
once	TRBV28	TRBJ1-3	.	CASSPGQNGNTIYF	TGTGCCAGCAGCCCTGGACAGAACGGAAACACCATATATTTT
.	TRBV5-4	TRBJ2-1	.	CASSLSGSSYNEQFF	TGTGCCAGCAGCTTGTCGGGGAGCTCCTACAATGAGCAGTTCTTC
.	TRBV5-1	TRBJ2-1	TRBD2	CASSLVLAGGPLNEQFF	TGCGCCAGCAGCTTGGTGTTAGCGGGAGGGCCTTTGAATGAGCAGTTCTTC
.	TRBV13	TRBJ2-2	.	CASSLGQTSTGELFF	TGTGCCAGCAGCTTGGGACAAACTAGCACCGGGGAGCTGTTTTTT
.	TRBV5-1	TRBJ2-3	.	CASSLRFGDTQYF	TGCGCCAGCAGCTTGCGGTTTGGAGATACGCAGTATTTT
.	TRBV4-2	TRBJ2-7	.	CASSQDLYEQYF	TGTGCCAGCAGCCAAGATCTTTACGAGCAGTACTTC
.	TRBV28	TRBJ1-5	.	CASSLSGRNQPQHF	TGTGCCAGCAGTTTGTCCGGGAGGAATCAGCCCCAGCATTTT
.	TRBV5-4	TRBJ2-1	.	CASSLAGDVRNEQFF	TGTGCCAGCAGCTTGGCCGGGGATGTTAGGAATGAGCAGTTCTTC
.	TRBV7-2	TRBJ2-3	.	CASSLRGSIADTQYF	TGTGCCAGCAGCTTACGGGGATCGATAGCAGATACGCAGTATTTT
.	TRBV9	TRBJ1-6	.	CASSVGARGVNNSPLHF	TGTGCCAGCAGCGTAGGGGCCAGGGGAGTTAATAATTCACCCCTCCACTTT
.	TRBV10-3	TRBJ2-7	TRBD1	CAIKDRVGPGYEQYF	TGTGCCATCAAGGACAGGGTTGGCCCTGGGTACGAGCAGTACTTC
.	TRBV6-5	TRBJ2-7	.	CASSYHTSYEQYF	TGTGCCAGCAGTTATCACACCTCCTACGAGCAGTACTTC
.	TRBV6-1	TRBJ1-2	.	CASSRVRDYGYTF	TGTGCCAGCAGCAGGGTCCGGGACTATGGCTACACCTTC
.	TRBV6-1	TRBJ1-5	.	CAIQLQPSNQPQHF	TGTGCCATCCAATTACAGCCTAGCAATCAGCCCCAGCATTTT
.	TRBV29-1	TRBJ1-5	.	CSVSPGGNQPQHF	TGCAGCGTTTCTCCGGGGGGGAATCAGCCCCAGCATTTT
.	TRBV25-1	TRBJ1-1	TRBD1	CASSGGTGNSRAFF	TGTGCCAGCAGTGGGGGGACAGGGAACTCTAGAGCTTTCTTT
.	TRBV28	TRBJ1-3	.	CASSKNRVSGNTIYF	TGTGCCAGCAGCAAGAATCGGGTCAGTGGAAACACCATATATTTT
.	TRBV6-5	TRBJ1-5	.	CASSDGGSNQPQHF	TGTGCCAGCAGTGACGGGGGGAGCAATCAGCCCCAGCATTTT
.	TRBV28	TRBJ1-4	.	CASSFEGVGEKLFF	TGTGCCAGCAGTTTCGAGGGGGTGGGTGAAAAACTGTTTTTT
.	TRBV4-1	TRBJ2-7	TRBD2	CASALAGSPEQYF	TGCGCCAGCGCACTAGCGGGATCGCCCGAGCAGTACTTC
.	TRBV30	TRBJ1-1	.	CAWSALQGEAFF	TGTGCCTGGAGTGCTTTACAGGGCGAAGCTTTCTTT
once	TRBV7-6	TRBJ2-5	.	CASSRDQETQYF	TGTGCCAGCAGCCGGGATCAAGAGACCCAGTACTTC
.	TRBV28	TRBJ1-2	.	CASSPSDGGVGDGYTF	TGTGCCAGCAGTCCGTCAGATGGAGGGGTCGGGGATGGCTACACCTTC
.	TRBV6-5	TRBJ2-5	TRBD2	CASSYLGTTQETQYF	TGTGCCAGCAGTTACCTCGGGACTACTCAAGAGACCCAGTACTTC
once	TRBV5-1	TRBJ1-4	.	CASSLDFRDISNEKLFF	TGCGCCAGCAGCTTGGACTTCCGGGACATTAGTAATGAAAAACTGTTTTTT
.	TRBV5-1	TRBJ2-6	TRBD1	CASSGQEANVLTF	TGCGCCAGCAGCGGACAGGAGGCCAACGTCCTGACTTTC